These 19 T cell receptor beta chains were sequenced from one sample in a study of shared clonotypes between healthy human individuals. Using immunoSEQ multiplex PCR, the repertoire was profiled, and TCRdb retains in-frame clones only, with some absent. The data hold around 1.6 million clones, with around 98% observed a single time. Sequencing input: naive CD4+ T cells sorted from blood. Subset: CD45RA+ positively selected. The source of these receptors is a man between 25 and 39 years old in good health.

The J gene is TRBJ2-7, the V gene TRBV14, with no clear D. Germline V CDR1 and CDR2: SGHDN, FVKESK. Trimming pared 0 bases from V and 2 bases from J, leaving 14 bases between. This CDR3 spans 16 amino acids. Here the CDR3 DNA reads TGTGCCAGCAGCCAAGAGCCGCAGGTGGGGACCTACGAGCAGTACTTC. This sequence encodes CASSQEPQVGTYEQYF.

V gene TRBV9 combines with J gene TRBJ2-1, with 8 bases matching TRBD2. This CDR3 comprises 15 residues. J lost 6 bases, V lost 0 bases, and 5 bases had no gene match. The germline gives CDR1 SGDLS, CDR2 YYNGEE. DNA for the CDR3: TGTGCCAGCAGCGTAGAGAGCGGGAGAATCAATGAGCAGTTCTTC. This encodes CASSVESGRINEQFF.

V and J are TRBV10-3 and TRBJ2-1; 8 bases are shared with TRBD2. J was trimmed by 11 bases and V by 0 bases; bases with no gene match: 12. CDR1 and CDR2 (germline): ENHRY, SYGVKD. The CDR3 contains 16 residues. The CDR3 DNA is TGTGCCATCAGTGAGTCTGGCGGGAGGCCCGGGGCTAAGCAGTTCTTC. Amino acid sequence: CAISESGGRPGAKQFF.

The V call is TRBV11-3, the J call TRBJ1-1; D possibly corresponds to TRBD1 (6 bases). CDR1 and CDR2 from the germline V gene are SGHNT and YENEEA. V lost 3 bases to trimming and J lost 5 bases, with 10 bases between them. This CDR3 region has 13 residues. CDR3: CASSFSGTTEAFF. The CDR3 nucleotides read TGTGCCAGCAGCTTCTCAGGGACAACTGAAGCTTTCTTT. Supplemented by reference TRBV11-3 and TRBJ1-1, the full variable domain reads EAGVVQSPRYKIIEKKQPVAFWCNPISGHNTLYWYLQNLGQGPELLIRYENEEAVDDSQLPKDRFSAERLKGVDSTLKIQPAELGDSAVYLCASSFSGTTEAFFGQGTRLTVV.

This chain connects TRBV6-1 to TRBJ2-3; 10 bases are shared with TRBD2. The CDR3 extends over 15 amino acids. Looked up from germline, CDR1 is MNHNS and CDR2 is SASEGT. Germline trimming cut 6 bases from V and 6 bases from J; bases unmatched to any gene: 9. CDR3 loop: CASRDGLAVFDTQYF. CDR3 DNA sequence: TGTGCCAGCAGGGACGGACTAGCGGTTTTCGATACGCAGTATTTT.

V gene TRBV5-4 combines with J gene TRBJ2-7; the D is unclear. The V and J ends lost 1 base and 0 bases respectively, with 11 bases between them. The CDR3 contains 15 residues. Looked up from germline, CDR1 is SGHNT and CDR2 is YYREEE (reference sequence). The CDR3 region is CASSLIGSNSYEQYF. The CDR3 DNA sequence: TGTGCCAGCAGCTTGATCGGGTCTAACTCCTACGAGCAGTACTTC.

This sequence joins TRBV5-4 and TRBJ2-1; D may match TRBD1 or TRBD2 (5 bases each). The V end lost 4 bases, the J end lost 9 bases, and 23 bases lay between the germline ends. The V gene's germline CDR1 is SGHNT and CDR2 YYREEE (reference sequence). CDR3 size: 16 residues. For the CDR3, the DNA is TGTGCCAGCAGCCCAGTGGGGGTAACCCCCTCGGGTGAGCAGTTCTTC. Translating gives CASSPVGVTPSGEQFF.

This rearrangement joins TRBV27 to TRBJ2-2; tentative D call: TRBD2 (6 bases). This CDR3 region has 14 residues. Trimming cost V 5 bases and J 6 bases, with 13 bases left between them. In germline, CDR1 is MNHEY, CDR2 SMNVEV (reference sequence). The CDR3 bases are TGTGCCAGCAGTCACTTATCGGGGGCCGGGGAGCTGTTTTTT. This gives the protein CASSHLSGAGELFF.

This clone was recorded once. V gene TRBV13 combines with J gene TRBJ2-1; 10 nucleotides align to TRBD2. Germline CDR1 reads PRHDT; CDR2 reads FYEKMQ (reference sequence). Trimming cost V 6 bases and J 4 bases; bases outside gene matches: 6. The CDR3 is 15 residues long. The CDR3 DNA reads as TGTGCCAGCAGATACGGGACTAGCGAGTACAATGAGCAGTTCTTC. It translates to CASRYGTSEYNEQFF.

V gene TRBV6-5 combines with J gene TRBJ2-7; no clear D. Germline V gene sequence: CDR1 MNHEY, CDR2 SVGAGI. V lost 2 bases and J 2 bases, leaving 13 bases between the germline ends. The CDR3 covers 15 residues. CDR3 DNA: TGTGCCAGCAGTTACCCCCACCCCGACCCCTACGAGCAGTACTTC. Protein: CASSYPHPDPYEQYF.

The rearrangement joins TRBV27 to TRBJ2-1, with 7 nucleotides matching TRBD2. The germline V gene encodes CDR1 MNHEY and CDR2 SMNVEV (reference sequence). The CDR3 contains 15 residues. V gave up 1 base and J gave up 1 base; unmatched junction bases: 1. CDR3 sequence: CASSLWGGSYNEQFF. CDR3 sequence (DNA): TGTGCCAGCAGTTTATGGGGGGGATCCTACAATGAGCAGTTCTTC.

The chain recombines TRBV18 with TRBJ1-4; TRBD1 aligns across 12 bases. Germline CDR1 KGHSH, CDR2 LQKENI. The V and J ends lost 3 bases and 3 bases, in that order; junction bases with no gene match: 2. The CDR3 contains 16 residues. The CDR3 DNA is TGTGCCAGCTCACCGGGACAGGGGGCGGCTAATGAAAAACTGTTTTTT. It translates to CASSPGQGAANEKLFF.

The chain has TRBV25-1 and TRBJ1-4, with 7 bases identical to TRBD1. The germline gives CDR1 MGHDK, CDR2 SYGVNS. The CDR3 has 16 residues. With V trimmed by 3 bases and J by 4 bases, 8 bases remained unmatched. The CDR3 region has the DNA TGTGCCAGCAGTGACCACCTACCAGGGGGTAATGAAAAACTGTTTTTT. This gives the protein CASSDHLPGGNEKLFF.

The chain links TRBV5-1 to TRBJ2-5; D might be TRBD2 (5 bases). The CDR3 runs 15 residues. Trimming pared 1 base from V and 7 bases from J, leaving 17 bases between. CDR1 SGHRS and CDR2 YFSETQ come from the germline V gene. The CDR3 spells CASSLWASPDVTQYF. The CDR3 region has the DNA TGCGCCAGCAGCTTGTGGGCTAGCCCTGATGTGACCCAGTACTTC.

The chain couples TRBV5-4 to TRBJ2-2, with D maybe TRBD1 (5 bases). With 3 bases removed from V and 5 bases from J, the gap between germline ends came to 14 bases. The CDR3 loop spans 15 amino acids. Germline values: CDR1 SGHNT, CDR2 YYREEE (reference sequence). As DNA, the CDR3 is TGTGCCAGCAGCTCCCGAGACCCAGGGACCGGGGAGCTGTTTTTT. It encodes CASSSRDPGTGELFF.

This clone is a singleton in its sample. The chain joins TRBV18 to TRBJ2-7; D unclear. Trimming removed 6 bases from V and 2 bases from J, with 14 bases in between. The CDR3 is made up of 14 amino acids. Germline lookup yields CDR1 KGHSH and CDR2 LQKENI. The CDR3 nucleotides are TGTGCCAGCTCCCCAGGCGCTACCACCTACGAGCAGTACTTC. This gives the protein CASSPGATTYEQYF. The entire variable domain, with the rest obtained from reference TRBV18 and TRBJ2-7, is as follows: NAGVMQNPRHLVRRRGQEARLRCSPMKGHSHVYWYRQLPEEGLKFMVYLQKENIIDESGMPKERFSAEFPKEGPSILRIQQVVRGDSAAYFCASSPGATTYEQYFGPGTRLTVT.

The CDR3 reads CASRMVLGGQPQHF. CDR3 sequence (DNA): TGCGCCAGCAGGATGGTTTTGGGGGGTCAGCCCCAGCATTTT. The rearrangement joins TRBV5-1 to TRBJ1-5; a possible D gene is TRBD1 (5 bases). Between the trimmed V and J ends, which lost 5 bases and 6 bases, there was a span of 15 bases. This CDR3 has 14 residues. Germline V gene sequence: CDR1 SGHRS, CDR2 YFSETQ.

The chain joins TRBV30 to TRBJ2-1; D is uncertain. There are 13 residues in the CDR3. The germline CDR1 and CDR2 sequences are GTSNPN and SVGIG (reference sequence). V lost 3 bases and J 2 bases, leaving 8 bases between the germline ends. As DNA, the CDR3 is TGTGCCTGGAGCGCGTGGACCTACAATGAGCAGTTCTTC. Protein sequence: CAWSAWTYNEQFF.

The chain is built from TRBV5-1 and TRBJ1-1; tentative D call: TRBD1 (6 bases). The germline V gene encodes CDR1 SGHRS and CDR2 YFSETQ. CDR3 size: 15 residues. The V end was cut by 2 bases, the J end by 3 bases, with 14 bases between. CDR3 protein: CASSLQVRQDTEAFF. CDR3 DNA: TGCGCCAGCAGCTTACAGGTCCGACAGGACACTGAAGCTTTCTTT.